This T cell receptor beta chain was sequenced for a study of T cells after yellow fever vaccination. Study-wide context: Fractions low in cell number were prepared with SMART-Seq v4 Ultra Low Input. Study conclusions and caveats: Subsequent to the booster, the majority of primary-vaccination clones reappeared (96% CD4, 85% to 90% CD8). Within FACS-sorted repertoires, abundant clonotypes contaminating from the bulk population could be present.

This clonotype turned up a few times. Its antigen is not identified. V shed 3 bases and J shed 4 bases, with 16 bases lying between them. CDR1 KGHDR and CDR2 SFDVKD come from the germline V gene. CDR3 size: 16 residues. TCRdb used MiXCR to reprocess the 5' RACE reads, holding one entry per CDR3 protein. The sample has roughly 310,000 distinct CDR3 sequences, roughly 3.5% seen once. The material was PBMCs, obtained on the day of the yellow fever booster vaccination. This TCR was sampled from a man younger than 30 who received the YFV17D yellow fever vaccine. This chain joins TRBV24-1 and TRBJ2-3, with D uncertain. CDR3 in amino acids: CATSDPVADFADTQYF. CDR3 nucleotide sequence: TGTGCCACCAGTGATCCCGTTGCGGATTTTGCAGATACGCAGTATTTT.